This T cell receptor (beta chain) derives from a study of OX40 agonist ivuxolimab in advanced cancers. A note on the overall study: Ivuxolimab was a fully human IgG2 agonistic monoclonal antibody targeting the costimulatory receptor OX40 (CD134). Intravenous ivuxolimab was administered to patients every 2 weeks at six dose levels: 0.01, 0.1, 0.3, 1.5, 3 and 10 mg/kg. Of the roughly 51 patients in dose escalation, some 20 had hepatocellular carcinoma, some 15 had melanoma, 9 had renal cell carcinoma and 9 had head and neck cancer. In the dose-escalation cohort, 65% to 85% of patients were male, and the mean age was around 60 years with a range of roughly 20 to 80. Patients were allowed to have had prior anti-PD-1, anti-PD-L1 or anti-CTLA-4 therapy, and around two fifths of the dose-escalation patients had been treated with checkpoint inhibitors. Partial responses were achieved by three dose-escalation patients, of whom one had hepatocellular carcinoma and two had cutaneous melanoma. The point of sequencing TCRbeta in the periphery was to test whether ivuxolimab changed TCR sequence diversity and drove clonal T-cell expansion. The monotherapy dose-escalation portion (N of about 52 patients) of the phase I ivuxolimab trial is reported in the paper. Overall study outcomes, separate from this receptor: Clonal expansion of both CD4+ and CD8+ blood T cells was observed from baseline to week 6 at doses 0.1 to 3.0 mg/kg. Antigen specificity was not determined for the clonally expanded peripheral T cells. In partial responders in the 0.1-3.0 mg/kg groups, normalized peripheral clonal expansion was found to be among the lowest, especially among CD8+ T cells. After ivuxolimab, CD8+ T cells had more expanded clones than CD4+ T cells on average. Low levels of normalized T-cell clonal expansion were also seen in some nonresponding patients.

The trial excluded patients who had a history of autoimmune disease or who were on systemic immunosuppression. In every dose cohort, peripheral blood was drawn for TCR sequencing at baseline, cycle 4 day 1, and cycle 7 day 1. Samples were obtained from an open-label, multicenter, first-in-human phase I dose-escalation trial of ivuxolimab. Adults with locally advanced or metastatic melanoma, renal cell carcinoma, hepatocellular carcinoma or head and neck squamous cell carcinoma were enrolled in the trial. Before TCR sequencing, CD4+ T cells and CD8+ T cells from peripheral blood were sorted into separate populations. With regard to this clone: Its binding antigen is unknown. One base away there is no much larger clone; base qualities are not given.

For CDR1 and CDR2, the germline V gene (reference sequence) lists SGHNT and YYREEE. Trimming removed 4 bases from V and 5 bases from J, leaving 14 bases between the germline ends. The CDR3 spans 14 residues, from the cysteine through the phenylalanine. The retained sequence is limited to the CDR3, 42 bases, with the frame set at the first base. Genomic DNA was extracted from sorted cells for sequencing of the TCRbeta CDR3 region. The immunoSEQ Assay was used to sequence the TCRbeta CDR3 regions. TCRdb retrieved this table from immuneACCESS and kept in-frame rearrangements only. Not all clones are present; in checked studies, unresolved V genes account for under half, and no reason is known for the remainder. The table for this sample lists more than 55,000 clones; 77% of them were counted only once. The ten largest clones take up roughly 6% of the sample.

The clonotype was recovered from an adult with an advanced solid tumor such as melanoma, head and neck, liver or kidney cancer. The sequenced sample was CD4+ or CD8+ T cells sorted from blood, obtained in a trial of the OX40 agonist ivuxolimab. The sequence joins TRBV5-4 to TRBJ2-3; possibly the D gene is TRBD1, per 6 matching bases. The DNA is TGTGCCAGCAGCGCCCCTACAGGGTTAGATACGCAGTATTTT. It translates to CASSAPTGLDTQYF.